This T cell receptor (beta chain) originates from a study of T cell repertoires in cytomegalovirus infection. Whole-study results and caveats: Across the ex vivo response, the dominant clonotypes were HLA-C-restricted CMV-specific TCR beta clonotypes.

TCRdb re-derived calls from the reads in MiXCR, one entry per CDR3 protein. The sample includes tens of thousands of distinct CDR3 sequences, around 21% of them seen just once. To note about this clonotype: Its specificity is not known.

This specimen was CD8+ T cells from cultured PBMCs, taken from culture after CMV antigen stimulation. This TCR was recovered from a human donor in good health (CMV status not recorded). Some clones in this sample may be carry-over from other donors' samples.

The CDR3 sequence: CASSSEQGAVHEQYF. In DNA, the CDR3 is TGTGCCAGCAGCTCCGAGCAGGGGGCAGTCCACGAGCAGTACTTC. J is TRBJ2-7 and V is TRBV7-8, with 8 bases identical to TRBD1. Germline CDR1 is SGHVS and CDR2 is FQNEAQ. V trimming: 4 bases; J trimming: 5 bases; junction bases outside the gene matches: 10. The CDR3 length is 15 residues. The entire variable domain, with the rest obtained from reference TRBV7-8 and TRBJ2-7, is as follows: GAGVSQSPRYKVAKRGQDVALRCDPISGHVSLFWYQQALGQGPEFLTYFQNEAQLDKSGLPSDRFFAERPEGSVSTLKIQRTQQEDSAVYLCASSSEQGAVHEQYFGPGTRLTVT.